This T cell receptor (beta chain) is drawn from a study of vaccination effects on CD4 cells after COVID-19. Concerning this clone: No antigen is known for it.

Libraries were prepared by immunoSEQ multiplex PCR; TCRdb keeps only in-frame clonotypes and omits some of them. The table shows tens of thousands of clones, with 73% occurring only once. Once cultured for roughly ten days, the cells underwent separation to obtain CD4+ T cells. Participants were given two doses of BNT162b2 or mRNA-1273 vaccine. According to the study, vaccine recipients showed no prior SARS-CoV-2 infection and negative nucleocapsid antibodies. The sequenced sample was CD4+ T cells from PBMCs cultured without peptide, obtained after COVID-19 vaccination. The receptor comes from a human donor who received a COVID-19 vaccine.

The CDR3 region has the DNA TGTGCCAGCAGCTCTTATACGCAGTATTTT. It specifies CASSSYTQYF. The chain joins TRBV7-2 to TRBJ2-3; the D is unclear. The V gene's germline CDR1 is SGHTA and CDR2 FQGNSA. Between the trimmed V and J ends, which lost 4 bases and 7 bases, there was a span of 3 bases. CDR3 length: 10 amino acids.